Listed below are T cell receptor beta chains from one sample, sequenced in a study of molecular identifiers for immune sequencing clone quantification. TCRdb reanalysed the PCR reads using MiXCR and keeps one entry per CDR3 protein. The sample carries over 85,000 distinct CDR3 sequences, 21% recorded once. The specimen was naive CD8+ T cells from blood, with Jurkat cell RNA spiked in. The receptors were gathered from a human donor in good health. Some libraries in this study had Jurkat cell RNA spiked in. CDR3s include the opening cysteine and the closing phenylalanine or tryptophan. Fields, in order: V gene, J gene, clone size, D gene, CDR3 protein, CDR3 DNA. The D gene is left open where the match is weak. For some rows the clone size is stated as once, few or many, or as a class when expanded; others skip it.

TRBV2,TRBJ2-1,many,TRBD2,CASSLSTSGGHTSSYNEQFF,TGTGCCAGCAGTCTTTCGACTAGCGGGGGTCATACTAGCTCCTACAATGAGCAGTTCTTC
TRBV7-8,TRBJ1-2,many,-,CASSPPADPLSYGYTF,TGTGCCAGCAGCCCCCCGGCCGATCCGCTAAGCTATGGCTACACCTTC
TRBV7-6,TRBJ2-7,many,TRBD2,CASSQLAGGLYEQYF,TGTGCCAGCAGCCAACTAGCGGGGGGGTTGTACGAGCAGTACTTC
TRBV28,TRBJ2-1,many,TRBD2,CASSYQLATYNEQFF,TGTGCCAGCAGTTACCAACTAGCGACCTACAATGAGCAGTTCTTC
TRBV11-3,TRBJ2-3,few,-,CASSPDSDDTQYF,TGTGCCAGCAGCCCGGACTCCGACGATACGCAGTATTTT
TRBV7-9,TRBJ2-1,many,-,CASSLLAVSYNEQFF,TGTGCCAGCAGTCTCCTGGCGGTTTCCTACAATGAGCAGTTCTTC
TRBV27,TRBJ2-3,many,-,CASSTLAADTQYF,TGTGCCAGCAGCACCCTGGCCGCAGATACGCAGTATTTT
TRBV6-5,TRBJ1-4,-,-,CASSPLELEGAQEKLLF,TGTGCCAGCAGTCCCCTTGAGTTGGAGGGCGCTCAGGAAAAACTGCTTTTT
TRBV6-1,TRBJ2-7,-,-,CASSSVRTYEQYF,TGTGCCAGCAGTTCCGTGAGAACCTACGAGCAGTACTTC
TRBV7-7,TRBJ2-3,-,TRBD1,CASSQGQGALTQYF,TGTGCTAGCAGCCAGGGACAGGGGGCGCTTACGCAGTATTTT